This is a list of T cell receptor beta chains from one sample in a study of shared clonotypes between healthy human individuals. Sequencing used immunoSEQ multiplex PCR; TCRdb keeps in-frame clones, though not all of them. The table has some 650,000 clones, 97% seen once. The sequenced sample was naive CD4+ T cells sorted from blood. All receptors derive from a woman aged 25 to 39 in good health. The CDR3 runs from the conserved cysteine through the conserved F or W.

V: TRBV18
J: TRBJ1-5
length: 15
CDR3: CASSPNREPYQPQHF

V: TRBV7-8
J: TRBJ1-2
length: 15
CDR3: CASSPSDGLNYGYTF

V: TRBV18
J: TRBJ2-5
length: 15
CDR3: CASSPPLAGEETQYF

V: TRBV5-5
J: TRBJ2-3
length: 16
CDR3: CASSNGLASGEFTQYF

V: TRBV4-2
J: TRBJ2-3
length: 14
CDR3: CASSQERLTDTQYF

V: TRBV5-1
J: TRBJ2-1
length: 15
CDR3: CASSRGLASGNEQFF

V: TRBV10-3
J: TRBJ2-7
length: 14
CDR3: CAISESVGENEQYF

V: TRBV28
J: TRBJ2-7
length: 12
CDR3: CASSLLAYEQYF

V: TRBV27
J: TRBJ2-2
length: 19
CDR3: CASSSIYGTSGSNTGELFF

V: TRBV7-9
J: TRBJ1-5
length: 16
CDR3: CASSPGTGGNVQPQHF

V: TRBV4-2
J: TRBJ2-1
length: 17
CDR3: CASSQDLRASGVNEQFF

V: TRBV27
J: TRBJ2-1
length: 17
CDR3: CASSMPSGLTSGNEQFF

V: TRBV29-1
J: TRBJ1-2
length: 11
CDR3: CSVELGRGYTF

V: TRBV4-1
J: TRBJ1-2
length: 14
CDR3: CASSLDKGGYGYTF

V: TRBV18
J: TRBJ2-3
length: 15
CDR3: CASSPREASTDTQYF